This T cell receptor (beta chain) was identified in a study of cytomegalovirus exposure and HLA in healthy donors. General observations from the study: Looking again later, the authors saw that most CMV-associated TCR beta chains seemed HLA-restricted. Several V segments, TRBV6-2 and TRBV6-3 among them, could not be told apart and were dropped.

This clone was seen a handful of times. The target antigen is unknown. Other DNA sequences in this specimen translate into the identical CDR3. Researchers ran the PCR with 60 Vbeta and 13 Jbeta primers. This table comes from immunoSEQ multiplex PCR, and its TCRdb copy is limited to in-frame clones, with some not included. This sample has nearly 110,000 clones; 75% occur once, and the top ten carry about 2.5%. In germline, CDR1 is SQVTM, CDR2 ANQGSEA. After removal of 8 bases from V and 9 bases from J, the junction contained 12 bases not matched to a gene. The CDR3 is 14 residues long. Input material: PBMCs. The clonotype originates from a man aged 35-49 years in good health and CMV-seronegative. The rearrangement links TRBV29-1 to TRBJ2-1; 11 bases are shared with TRBD1. The CDR3 DNA follows: TGCAGCTTAAGATCGGGACAGGGGGAAGGTGAGCAGTTCTTC. Translation: CSLRSGQGEGEQFF.